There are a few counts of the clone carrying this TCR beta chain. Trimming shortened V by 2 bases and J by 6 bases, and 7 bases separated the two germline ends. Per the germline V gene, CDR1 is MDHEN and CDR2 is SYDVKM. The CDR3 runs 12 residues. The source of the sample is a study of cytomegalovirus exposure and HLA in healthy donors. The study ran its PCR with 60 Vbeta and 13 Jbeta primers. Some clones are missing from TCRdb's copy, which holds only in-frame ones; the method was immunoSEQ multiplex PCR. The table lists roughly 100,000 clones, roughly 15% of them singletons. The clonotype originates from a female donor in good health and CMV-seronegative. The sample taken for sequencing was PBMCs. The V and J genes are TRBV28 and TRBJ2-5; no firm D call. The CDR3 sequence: CASSLVEKTQYF. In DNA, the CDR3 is TGTGCCAGCAGTTTAGTGGAGAAGACCCAGTACTTC.